This T cell receptor (beta chain) was sequenced during a study of T-cell reconstitution after alpha-beta-depleted transplantation in children (dated by TCRdb to 2016 to 2017). Regarding the study in general: Using TCR repertoire profiling, the study quantitatively followed how T-cell immune reconstitution unfolded in children after TCRalphabeta/CD19-depleted allogeneic hematopoietic cell transplantation.

Library generation was performed with PCR. Sequencing used an Illumina HiSeq 2500. To normalize quantification of the TCRbeta repertoire, the TCR libraries were built with molecular barcoding that relied on unique molecular identifiers. The raw public reads went through TCRdb reprocessing: fastp at Q25, MiXCR clone calling, in-frame beta chains kept. When rows share a CDR3 protein, they turn into one entry using the most common DNA and genes. This sample has some 500,000 distinct CDR3 sequences in its table, and about 16% of those were observed once. The biggest ten clones account for about 3.1% of the sample. V was cut back by 2 bases and J by 7 bases, leaving a gap of 12 bases between them. Its CDR3 holds 15 amino acids, cysteine through phenylalanine. Kept here is only the CDR3 DNA, which spans 45 bases and is read in frame from base 1. Per the germline V gene (reference sequence), MNHEY is the CDR1 and SMNVEV is the CDR2.

Comments on this clonotype: There is no known antigen for this receptor. Per-nucleotide qualities are absent, and no much larger clonotype sits a single base away.

This receptor was taken from a human donor who donated a stem cell graft to a child with acute lymphoblastic leukemia. The sample was PBMCs from the stem cell graft donor, taken from the stem cell graft. The chain links TRBV27 with TRBJ1-6; 5 matching bases give a weak D call of TRBD1. The DNA is TGTGCCAGCAGTTTAACCGGGGGAGGAAATTCACCCCTCCACTTT. Its translation reads: CASSLTGGGNSPLHF.